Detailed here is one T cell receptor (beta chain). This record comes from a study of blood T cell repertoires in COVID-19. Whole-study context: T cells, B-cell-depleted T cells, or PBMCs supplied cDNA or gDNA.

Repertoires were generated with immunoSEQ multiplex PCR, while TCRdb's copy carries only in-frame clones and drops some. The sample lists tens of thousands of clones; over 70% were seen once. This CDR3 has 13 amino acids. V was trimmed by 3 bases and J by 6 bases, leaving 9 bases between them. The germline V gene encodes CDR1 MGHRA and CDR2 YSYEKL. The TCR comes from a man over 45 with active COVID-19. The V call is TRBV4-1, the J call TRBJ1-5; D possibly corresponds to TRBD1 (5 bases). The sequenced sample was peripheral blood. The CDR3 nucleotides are TGCGCCAGCAGCCAGGTTACAGGTCAGCCCCAGCATTTT. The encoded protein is CASSQVTGQPQHF.